The clone carrying this T cell receptor (beta chain) was seen a handful of times. Its specificity is unknown. The sample's time point: newly diagnosed GD, antithyroid drugs for less than 3 months. PBMCs were the source of the RNA used for TCR sequencing. Under American Thyroid Association guidelines, Graves' disease was diagnosed. Construction of the TCR beta libraries employed iRepertoire HTBI primers in conjunction with Arm-PCR of CDR3 regions. In the original analysis: Identification of gene segments yielded around 64 TRBV and 13 to 15 TRBJ across samples. From the multiplex PCR reads, TCRdb called clonotypes with MiXCR, one entry per CDR3 protein. These V and J calls derive from TCRdb rather than the authors' analysis. The sample records approximately 540,000 distinct CDR3 sequences, around 13% being singletons. These data come from a study of regulatory T cells in long-lasting Graves disease. Study results and limitations: New patients shared 800 to 1,000 public clonotypes, and persistent patients shared more, with 2,741.

The length of the CDR3 is 13 residues. Per germline, CDR1 GTSNPN and CDR2 SVGIG (reference sequence). V lost 3 bases, J lost 6 bases, and 7 bases stayed unmatched. The same data also contributed to another study, on T cells in Graves' hyperthyroidism and ophthalmopathy. Per that study: Expanded thyroid clonotypes (above 0.001) were mostly also found in blood.

The rearrangement uses TRBV30 and TRBJ2-7, with 8 bases fitting TRBD2. The sequenced sample was peripheral blood mononuclear cells (PBMCs), obtained at new diagnosis, from a patient treated with antithyroid drugs. The source is a woman aged 25-40 years with Graves disease. CDR3 residues: CAWSPTTSGEQYF. The CDR3 DNA sequence: TGTGCCTGGAGCCCCACTACTAGCGGCGAGCAGTACTTC. The full variable domain, in which reference TRBV30 and TRBJ2-7 provide the parts outside the CDR3, is SQTIHQWPATLVQPVGSPLSLECTVEGTSNPNLYWYRQAAGRGLQLLFYSVGIGQISSEVPQNLSASRPQDRQFILSSKKLLLSDSGFYLCAWSPTTSGEQYFGPGTRLTVT.